A single T cell receptor (beta chain) is shown here with its context. The CDR3 is made up of 16 amino acids. Trimming pared 2 bases from V and 2 bases from J, leaving 16 bases between. The germline V gene has CDR1 SGHRS and CDR2 YFSETQ. This sample was taken from a study of blood T cell repertoires in COVID-19. Study as a whole: Some COVID-19 samples were acute and others convalescent; all came from the United States, Italy and Spain. The cDNA or gDNA used as material had been derived from T cells, B-cell-depleted T cells, or PBMCs.

In the original analysis: From reference gene primer amplification, estimates of nucleated cell counts were derived. Libraries were prepared by immunoSEQ multiplex PCR; TCRdb keeps only in-frame clonotypes and omits some of them. D and trimming were read from the DNA, whereas the V and J calls and clone size are those reported in that table. The sample lists under 150,000 clones, around 86% occurring once. This receptor was taken from a woman aged 50 to 60 who had recovered from COVID-19. The chain joins TRBV5-1 to TRBJ1-1, with D perhaps TRBD1 (6 bases). Sequencing used peripheral blood. The CDR3 spells CASSFRGPESNTEAFF. CDR3 DNA sequence: TGCGCCAGCAGCTTCAGGGGCCCAGAGTCAAACACTGAAGCTTTCTTT.